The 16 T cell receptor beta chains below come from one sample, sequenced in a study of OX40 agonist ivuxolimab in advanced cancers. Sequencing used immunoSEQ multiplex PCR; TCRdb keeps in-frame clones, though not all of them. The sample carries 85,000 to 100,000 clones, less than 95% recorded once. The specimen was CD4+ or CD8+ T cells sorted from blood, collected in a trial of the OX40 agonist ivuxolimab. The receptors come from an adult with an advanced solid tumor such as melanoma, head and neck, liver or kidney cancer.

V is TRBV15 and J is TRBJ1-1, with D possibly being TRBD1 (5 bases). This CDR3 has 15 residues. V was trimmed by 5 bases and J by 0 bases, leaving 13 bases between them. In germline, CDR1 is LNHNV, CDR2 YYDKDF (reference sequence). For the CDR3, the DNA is TGTGCCACCAGCCCGGACACTACCATGAACACTGAAGCTTTCTTT. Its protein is CATSPDTTMNTEAFF.

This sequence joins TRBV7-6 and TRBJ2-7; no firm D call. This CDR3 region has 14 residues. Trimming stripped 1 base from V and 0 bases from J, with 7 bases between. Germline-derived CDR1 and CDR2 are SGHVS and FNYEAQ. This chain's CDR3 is CASSLVGRSYEQYF. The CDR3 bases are TGTGCCAGCAGCTTAGTGGGCCGCTCCTACGAGCAGTACTTC.

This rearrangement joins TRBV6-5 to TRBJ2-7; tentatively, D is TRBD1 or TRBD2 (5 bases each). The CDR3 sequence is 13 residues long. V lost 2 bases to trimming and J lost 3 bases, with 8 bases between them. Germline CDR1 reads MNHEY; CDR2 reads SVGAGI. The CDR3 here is CASSYGTNYEQYF. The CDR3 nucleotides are TGTGCCAGCAGTTACGGGACCAACTACGAGCAGTACTTC.

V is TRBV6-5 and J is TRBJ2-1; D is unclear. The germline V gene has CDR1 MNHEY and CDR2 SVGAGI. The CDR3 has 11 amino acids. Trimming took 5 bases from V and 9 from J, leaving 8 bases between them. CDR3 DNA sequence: TGTGCCAGCAGTGATGGTGGTGAGCAGTTCTTC. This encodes CASSDGGEQFF.

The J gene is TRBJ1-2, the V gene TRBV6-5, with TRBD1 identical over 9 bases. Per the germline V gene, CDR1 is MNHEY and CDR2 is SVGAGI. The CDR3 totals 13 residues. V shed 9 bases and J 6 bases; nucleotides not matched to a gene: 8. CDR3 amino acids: CASAQGAGNGYTF. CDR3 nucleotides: TGTGCCAGTGCACAGGGGGCTGGTAATGGCTACACCTTC.

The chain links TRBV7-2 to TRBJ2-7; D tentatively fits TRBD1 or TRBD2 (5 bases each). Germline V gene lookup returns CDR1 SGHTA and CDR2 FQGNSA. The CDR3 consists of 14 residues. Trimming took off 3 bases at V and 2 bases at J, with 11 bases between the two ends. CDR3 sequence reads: CASSFGAATYEQYF. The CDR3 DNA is TGTGCCAGCAGCTTCGGGGCAGCAACCTACGAGCAGTACTTC.

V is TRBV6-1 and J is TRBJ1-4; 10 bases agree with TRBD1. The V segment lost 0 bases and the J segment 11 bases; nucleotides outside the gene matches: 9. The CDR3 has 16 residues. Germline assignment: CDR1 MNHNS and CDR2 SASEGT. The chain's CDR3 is CASSEAPRQGAGKLFF. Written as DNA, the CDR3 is TGTGCCAGCAGTGAAGCGCCTCGACAGGGGGCAGGGAAACTGTTTTTT.

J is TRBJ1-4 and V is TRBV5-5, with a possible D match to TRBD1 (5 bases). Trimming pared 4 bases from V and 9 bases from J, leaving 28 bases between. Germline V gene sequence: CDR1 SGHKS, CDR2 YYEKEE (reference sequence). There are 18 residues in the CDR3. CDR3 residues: CASSPRRDQSKVGQKLFF. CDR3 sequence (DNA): TGTGCCAGCAGCCCCCGCCGGGACCAATCTAAAGTGGGTCAAAAACTGTTTTTT.

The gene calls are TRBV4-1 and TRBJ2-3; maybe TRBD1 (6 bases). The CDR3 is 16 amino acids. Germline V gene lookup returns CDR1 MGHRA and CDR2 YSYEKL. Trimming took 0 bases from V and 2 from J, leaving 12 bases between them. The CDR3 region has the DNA TGCGCCAGCAGCCAAGATAGGGACACGGACACAGATACGCAGTATTTT. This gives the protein CASSQDRDTDTDTQYF.

CDR3 bases: TGTGCCAGCCACTCGGCCTACAATGAGCAGTTCTTC. Its translation is CASHSAYNEQFF. The chain recombines TRBV28 with TRBJ2-1; D remains unclear. This CDR3 is 12 amino acids long. The germline V gene has CDR1 MDHEN and CDR2 SYDVKM. V was clipped by 8 bases and J by 2 bases, with 7 bases between them.

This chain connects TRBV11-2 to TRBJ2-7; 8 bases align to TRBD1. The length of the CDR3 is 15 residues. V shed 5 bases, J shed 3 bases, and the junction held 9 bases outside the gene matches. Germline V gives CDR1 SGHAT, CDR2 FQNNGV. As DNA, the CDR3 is TGTGCCAGCAGCGATATCGGACAGGGAGGCTACGAGCAGTACTTC. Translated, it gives CASSDIGQGGYEQYF. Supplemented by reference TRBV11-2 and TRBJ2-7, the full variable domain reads EAGVAQSPRYKIIEKRQSVAFWCNPISGHATLYWYQQILGQGPKLLIQFQNNGVVDDSQLPKDRFSAERLKGVDSTLKIQPAKLEDSAVYLCASSDIGQGGYEQYFGPGTRLTVT.

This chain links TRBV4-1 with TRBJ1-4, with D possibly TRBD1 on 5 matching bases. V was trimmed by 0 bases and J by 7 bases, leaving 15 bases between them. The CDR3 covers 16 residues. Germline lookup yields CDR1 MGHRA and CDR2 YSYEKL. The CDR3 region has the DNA TGCGCCAGCAGCCAAGACCCCGGGGCCGGGGGTGAAAAACTGTTTTTT. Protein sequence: CASSQDPGAGGEKLFF.

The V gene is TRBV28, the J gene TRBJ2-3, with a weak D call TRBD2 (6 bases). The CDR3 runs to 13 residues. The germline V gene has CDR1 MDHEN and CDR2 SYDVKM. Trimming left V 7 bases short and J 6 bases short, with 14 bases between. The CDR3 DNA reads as TGTGCCAGCATTCGGGGGAGAGATGATACGCAGTATTTT. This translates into CASIRGRDDTQYF.

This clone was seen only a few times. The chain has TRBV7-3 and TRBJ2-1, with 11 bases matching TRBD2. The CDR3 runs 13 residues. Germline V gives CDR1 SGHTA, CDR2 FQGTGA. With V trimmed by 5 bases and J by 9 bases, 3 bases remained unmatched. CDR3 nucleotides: TGTGCCAGCAGCCGCGGGACTAGCGGTGAGCAGTTCTTC. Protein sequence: CASSRGTSGEQFF.

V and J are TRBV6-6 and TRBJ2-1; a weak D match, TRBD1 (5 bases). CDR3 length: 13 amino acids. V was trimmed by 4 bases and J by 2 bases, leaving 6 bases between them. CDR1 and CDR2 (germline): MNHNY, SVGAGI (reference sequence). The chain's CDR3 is CASSSGTYNEQFF. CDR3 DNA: TGTGCCAGCAGTTCAGGGACCTACAATGAGCAGTTCTTC.

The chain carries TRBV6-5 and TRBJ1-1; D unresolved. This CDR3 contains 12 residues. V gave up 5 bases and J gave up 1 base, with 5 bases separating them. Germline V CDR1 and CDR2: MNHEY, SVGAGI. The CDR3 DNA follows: TGTGCCAGCAGTCACCCGAACACTGAAGCTTTCTTT. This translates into CASSHPNTEAFF.